These 7 T cell receptor beta chains came from one sample sequenced in a study of blood T cell repertoires in COVID-19. Method: immunoSEQ multiplex PCR; TCRdb's copy keeps in-frame clones and lacks some. The sample lists under 150,000 clones, approximately 86% seen once, with approximately 2.3% in the top ten. Source material: PBMCs or T cells enriched from blood (not recorded which). These receptors were taken from a woman in her 50s who had recovered from COVID-19.

The chain couples TRBV19 to TRBJ1-5, with D possibly matching TRBD1 (6 bases). Trimming stripped 5 bases from V and 11 bases from J, with 16 bases between. The length of the CDR3 is 13 residues. From germline, CDR1 is LNHDA and CDR2 SQIVND (reference sequence). CDR3 sequence: CASSSVGAQAQHF. The CDR3 region has the DNA TGTGCCAGTAGTTCTGTGGGGGCACAAGCCCAGCATTTT.

This clone was seen only once. The chain links TRBV18 to TRBJ2-5, with TRBD2 matching 7 bases. CDR1 is KGHSH and CDR2 is LQKENI in the germline V gene. The CDR3 consists of 14 residues. J was trimmed by 7 bases and V by 6 bases; bases with no gene match: 11. The CDR3 spells CASSRGDDIGTQYF. DNA of the CDR3: TGTGCCAGCTCTCGGGGGGACGACATCGGGACCCAGTACTTC.

This chain joins TRBV6-1 and TRBJ1-5; tentatively, D is TRBD1 (6 bases). The ends were cut back, 3 bases at V and 5 bases at J, with 14 bases in the middle. The CDR3 extends over 15 amino acids. From germline, CDR1 is MNHNS and CDR2 SASEGT. The CDR3 reads CASSDYNRVHQPQHF. The CDR3 DNA follows: TGTGCCAGCAGTGATTACAACAGGGTACATCAGCCCCAGCATTTT.

The chain is built from TRBV7-9 and TRBJ1-4, with D hard to call. This CDR3 has 16 residues. Germline CDR1 and CDR2: SEHNR and FQNEAQ (reference sequence). The ends were cut back, 4 bases at V and 8 bases at J, with 20 bases in the middle. The CDR3 coding sequence is TGTGCCAGCAGCTCCGGAGACGTAAACTACGACGAAAAACTGTTTTTT. It yields the protein CASSSGDVNYDEKLFF.

The genes are TRBV9 and TRBJ2-1; D might be TRBD1 (6 bases). This CDR3 contains 15 residues. Trimming took 3 bases from V and 1 from J, leaving 11 bases between them. Germline V CDR1 and CDR2: SGDLS, YYNGEE. CDR3: CASSAGVMSYNEQFF. The CDR3 nucleotides read TGTGCCAGCAGCGCAGGGGTTATGTCCTACAATGAGCAGTTCTTC.

The chain couples TRBV4-1 to TRBJ2-7; 8 positions agree with TRBD1. Losses at the gene ends were 5 bases for V and 5 bases for J; bases not matched to a gene: 8. The CDR3 extends over 14 amino acids. Germline CDR1 reads MGHRA; CDR2 reads YSYEKL. CDR3 in DNA: TGCGCCAGCAGCATCCAGGGGGCAGTCCACGAGCAGTACTTC. As protein: CASSIQGAVHEQYF.

The chain recombines TRBV7-2 with TRBJ2-7; 9 bases match TRBD1. J lost 2 bases, V lost 4 bases, and 3 bases had no gene match. CDR1 is SGHTA, CDR2 FQGNSA, per germline. The CDR3 extends over 14 amino acids. DNA for the CDR3: TGTGCCAGCAGCTCGACAGGGGGGACCTACGAGCAGTACTTC. Amino acids: CASSSTGGTYEQYF. The full variable domain, its missing parts supplied by reference TRBV7-2 and TRBJ2-7, is GAGVSQSPSNKVTEKGKDVELRCDPISGHTALYWYRQSLGQGLEFLIYFQGNSAPDKSGLPSDRFSAERTGGSVSTLTIQRTQQEDSAVYLCASSSTGGTYEQYFGPGTRLTVT.